Following are 21 T cell receptor beta chains from one sample sequenced in a study of blood T cell repertoires in COVID-19. Profiling relied on immunoSEQ multiplex PCR, and the TCRdb table lists in-frame clones only, not all of them. Counted here are approximately 500,000 clones, 70% to 90% occurring once; the ten biggest clones make up about 3.2%. The sequenced sample was peripheral blood. Receptor source: a human donor in a cohort sampled during active COVID-19.

This clone came up a few times. The V and J genes are TRBV5-1 and TRBJ2-2, with a tentative D call TRBD2 (6 bases). V was trimmed by 3 bases and J by 3 bases, leaving 12 bases between them. Germline V CDR1 and CDR2: SGHRS, YFSETQ. CDR3 size: 15 residues. The CDR3 nucleotides are TGCGCCAGCAGCTCGGGAGCTGGGTACACCGGGGAGCTGTTTTTT. Translated, it gives CASSSGAGYTGELFF.

This chain connects TRBV5-4 to TRBJ1-4, with D possibly matching TRBD1 (5 bases). Germline CDR1 SGHNT, CDR2 YYREEE (reference sequence). V gave up 2 bases and J gave up 6 bases, with 11 bases separating them. The CDR3 is 14 residues long. CDR3 protein: CASSLRPGDEKLFF. The CDR3 DNA sequence: TGTGCCAGCAGCTTACGTCCGGGGGATGAAAAACTGTTTTTT.

The chain employs TRBV7-2 and TRBJ1-1; maybe TRBD1 (5 bases). Trimming stripped 1 base from V and 3 bases from J, with 15 bases between. Germline values: CDR1 SGHTA, CDR2 FQGNSA. The CDR3 is made up of 16 amino acids. The CDR3 DNA reads as TGTGCCAGCAGCTTAGATGTCGGCAGGGCGGACACTGAAGCTTTCTTT. Protein: CASSLDVGRADTEAFF.

This chain links TRBV9 with TRBJ2-7, with 11 bases that match TRBD2. CDR3 length: 15 amino acids. V was clipped by 1 base and J by 0 bases; unmatched bases: 0. Germline V gives CDR1 SGDLS, CDR2 YYNGEE. The CDR3 here is CASSVTSGGSYEQYF. For the CDR3, the DNA is TGTGCCAGCAGCGTAACTAGCGGGGGCTCCTACGAGCAGTACTTC.

This clone was observed once. The chain joins TRBV6-5 to TRBJ2-2, with 10 bases identical to TRBD1. CDR3 length equals 15 residues. The trim removed 6 bases at V and 3 bases at J, leaving 4 bases unmatched. Germline loops: CDR1 MNHEY, CDR2 SVGAGI. Here the CDR3 reads CASRDRGRYTGELFF. Here the CDR3 DNA reads TGTGCCAGCAGAGACAGGGGGCGGTACACCGGGGAGCTGTTTTTT.

The chain has TRBV7-6 and TRBJ2-3, with a weak D call TRBD2 (5 bases). Trimming stripped 0 bases from V and 1 base from J, with 11 bases between. Looked up from germline, CDR1 is SGHVS and CDR2 is FNYEAQ. CDR3 size: 16 residues. The DNA for the CDR3 is TGTGCCAGCAGCTTAGCTCGGCTAGCTGGCACAGATACGCAGTATTTT. It yields the protein CASSLARLAGTDTQYF.

The V and J genes are TRBV6-2 or TRBV6-3 and TRBJ1-5, with 10 nucleotides matching TRBD1. This CDR3 comprises 19 residues. V shed 6 bases and J 0 bases; nucleotides not matched to a gene: 14. Germline V gene sequence: CDR1 MNHEY, CDR2 SVGEGT. The CDR3 bases are TGTGCCAGCAGCCCTTCGACAGGGGGCGTGCGGGGTAGCAATCAGCCCCAGCATTTT. As protein: CASSPSTGGVRGSNQPQHF.

This clone has a handful of counts. This chain connects TRBV7-2 to TRBJ2-7, with TRBD2 identical over 7 bases. This CDR3 is 15 amino acids long. V lost 1 base and J lost 2; bases outside the gene matches: 5. Germline CDR1 and CDR2: SGHTA and FQGNSA. The CDR3 DNA reads as TGTGCCAGCAGCTTAGGCCTAGCGGTAACCTACGAGCAGTACTTC. Translating it yields CASSLGLAVTYEQYF.

This chain uses TRBV6-5 with TRBJ2-5, with D possibly being TRBD1 (5 bases). CDR3 length: 14 residues. The V gene's germline CDR1 is MNHEY and CDR2 SVGAGI. Between the trimmed V and J ends, which lost 5 bases and 4 bases, there was a span of 14 bases. The CDR3 DNA follows: TGTGCCAGCAGTCTCTACCGTCAGGGAGAGACCCAGTACTTC. This translates into CASSLYRQGETQYF.

The chain recombines TRBV19 with TRBJ2-1, with 13 bases identical to TRBD2. Germline V gives CDR1 LNHDA, CDR2 SQIVND (reference sequence). The CDR3 sequence is 15 residues long. With 4 bases clipped from V and 9 bases from J, the junction kept 6 bases outside the gene matches. The CDR3 nucleotides are TGTGCCAGTAGTACAACTAGCGGGAGGGCCCCTGAGCAGTTCTTC. Its protein product is CASSTTSGRAPEQFF.

V usage is TRBV7-2 and J usage is TRBJ1-5; 9 nucleotides line up with TRBD1. This CDR3 is 18 amino acids long. J was trimmed by 0 bases and V by 5 bases; bases with no gene match: 11. CDR1 and CDR2 (germline): SGHTA, FQGNSA. CDR3 nucleotide sequence: TGTGCCAGCAGCACCGGACAGGGGACGGGGTATAGCAATCAGCCCCAGCATTTT. Translation: CASSTGQGTGYSNQPQHF.

The chain carries TRBV4-1 and TRBJ2-1; 9 nucleotides agree with TRBD2. The CDR3 loop spans 20 amino acids. The ends lost 0 bases at V and 8 bases at J; junction bases unmatched: 20. The V gene's germline CDR1 is MGHRA and CDR2 YSYEKL. CDR3 protein: CASSQDPELAGHPGEHEQFF. Here the CDR3 DNA reads TGCGCCAGCAGCCAAGATCCGGAACTAGCGGGCCACCCTGGTGAACATGAGCAGTTCTTC.

In the case of this clone: The sample has other DNA sequences that encode this CDR3 too. The J gene is TRBJ1-5, the V gene TRBV3-1 (or the pseudogene TRBV3-2), with D maybe TRBD1 (6 bases). This CDR3 spans 13 amino acids. Germline lookup yields CDR1 LGHDT and CDR2 YNNKEL (reference sequence). V lost 6 bases and J 4 bases, leaving 10 bases between the germline ends. CDR3 region: CASSRQANQPQHF. CDR3 bases: TGTGCCAGCAGTCGACAGGCTAATCAGCCCCAGCATTTT.

This clone was recorded only once. This chain connects TRBV3-1 (or the pseudogene TRBV3-2) to TRBJ1-2; 12 bases agree with TRBD1. The CDR3 consists of 16 residues. Germline CDR1 reads LGHDT; CDR2 reads YNNKEL (reference sequence). Trimming cost V 0 bases and J 7 bases; bases outside gene matches: 6. CDR3 protein: CASSQDLGQGASGYTF. The DNA for the CDR3 is TGTGCCAGCAGCCAAGATTTGGGACAGGGGGCAAGTGGCTACACCTTC.

The genes are TRBV5-3 and TRBJ2-6; 7 nucleotides agree with TRBD1. TRBV5-3 is identified as an open reading frame with a role that is uncertain. The ends lost 4 bases at V and 0 bases at J; junction bases unmatched: 7. The CDR3 has 17 residues. CDR3 DNA sequence: TGTGCCAGAAGCCTATGGACAGGCCCCTCTGGGGCCAACGTCCTGACTTTC. Its protein product is CARSLWTGPSGANVLTF.

This clone showed up just once. V gene TRBV3-1 (or the pseudogene TRBV3-2) combines with J gene TRBJ1-4; 9 nucleotides line up with TRBD1. The V gene's germline CDR1 is LGHDT and CDR2 YNNKEL (reference sequence). Germline trimming cut 6 bases from V and 4 bases from J; bases unmatched to any gene: 6. CDR3 length: 15 residues. CDR3 nucleotides: TGTGCCAGCAGTTACTGGGACAGGGATAATGAAAAACTGTTTTTT. As protein: CASSYWDRDNEKLFF.

V and J are TRBV11-3 and TRBJ2-1; TRBD1 is a possible D gene (6 bases). The germline V gene has CDR1 SGHNT and CDR2 YENEEA. This CDR3 comprises 13 residues. Trimming pared 3 bases from V and 8 bases from J, leaving 11 bases between. In nucleotides, the CDR3 is TGTGCCAGCAGCTTGACAGGATCCCATGAGCAGTTCTTC. As protein: CASSLTGSHEQFF.

For the CDR3, the DNA is TGTGCCAGCTCACCACGACAGGGTATAGACCATACGAAGAACACTGAAGCTTTCTTT. Translating it yields CASSPRQGIDHTKNTEAFF. The chain combines TRBV18 with TRBJ1-1; 7 nucleotides match TRBD1. Germline trimming cut 1 base from V and 1 base from J; bases unmatched to any gene: 15. The CDR3 covers 19 residues. From germline, CDR1 is KGHSH and CDR2 LQKENI.

The rearrangement joins TRBV10-3 to TRBJ1-5; maybe TRBD1 (5 bases). The ends were cut back, 3 bases at V and 1 base at J, with 7 bases in the middle. Germline V gives CDR1 ENHRY, CDR2 SYGVKD. CDR3 size: 14 residues. The CDR3 bases are TGTGCCATCAGTGAAGACAGCAGCAATCAGCCCCAGCATTTT. This gives the protein CAISEDSSNQPQHF.

The chain couples TRBV13 to TRBJ2-7, with 12 bases fitting TRBD2. V was clipped by 5 bases and J by 7 bases; unmatched bases: 3. The CDR3 covers 13 residues. CDR1 is PRHDT, CDR2 FYEKMQ, per germline (reference sequence). The CDR3 is CASSPGLAGEQYF. The CDR3 DNA follows: TGTGCCAGCAGCCCCGGACTAGCGGGGGAGCAGTACTTC.

In its sample, this clone was seen once. The chain couples TRBV27 to TRBJ1-4; D ambiguous. Germline CDR1 MNHEY, CDR2 SMNVEV (reference sequence). The CDR3 runs 13 residues. The V and J ends lost 7 bases and 8 bases respectively, with 14 bases between them. This CDR3 reads CASKSGPREKLFF. CDR3 DNA: TGTGCCAGCAAAAGCGGCCCACGGGAAAAACTGTTTTTT.